This T cell receptor beta chain was documented in a study of identical twins. Study results and limitations: Conclusions came from cross-sectional statistical analysis, not from following the same donors.

The CDR3 consists of 14 residues. The germline V gene has CDR1 GTSNPN and CDR2 SVGIG (reference sequence). This clonotype came up many times. Its target is not known. A universal primer site was incorporated via template switching, and the cDNA contained unique molecular identifiers. MiXCR, applied by TCRdb to the 5' RACE reads, yields one record per CDR3 protein. Among 700,000 or so distinct CDR3 sequences, around 8.6% were seen once, and the ten largest hold 0.98%. These data were likewise used in another study, on yellow fever vaccine responses in identical twins.

The material sequenced was PBMCs. This sequence originates from a woman aged 18-30 years in good health. The genes are TRBV30 and TRBJ2-3; 12 bases map to TRBD2. In nucleotides, the CDR3 is TGTGCATCCACGGGACTAGCGGGCGCAGATACGCAGTATTTT. This codes for CASTGLAGADTQYF.